Reported below is one TCR beta chain. Sequencing used immunoSEQ multiplex PCR; TCRdb keeps in-frame clones, though not all of them. The table has about 80,000 clones, roughly 90% seen once; the top ten hold under 0.5%. This sample was included in a study of technical replicates of blood from a few donors. Germline lookup yields CDR1 SEHNR and CDR2 FQNEAQ (reference sequence). Losses at the gene ends were 6 bases for V and 3 bases for J; bases not matched to a gene: 5. The CDR3 has 13 amino acids. V is TRBV7-9 and J is TRBJ2-7, with TRBD2 identical over 7 bases. The sequenced sample consisted of T cells isolated from PBMCs. The receptor comes from a human donor in good health. CDR3 residues: CASSFTGGYEQYF. The CDR3 nucleotides read TGTGCCAGCAGTTTTACGGGGGGCTACGAGCAGTACTTC.